This is a list of T cell receptor beta chains from one sample in a study of blood T cell repertoires in COVID-19. Sequencing used immunoSEQ multiplex PCR; TCRdb keeps in-frame clones, though not all of them. The table has roughly 74,000 clones, 84% seen once. Material: peripheral blood. Every receptor here comes from a man aged 70 or older with acute or convalescent COVID-19. Each CDR3 is given with its conserved first and last residue. D genes are given only for firm matches. The listing skips clone size in some rows; elsewhere it reads once, few, many or a size class.

V: TRBV7-2
size: -
length: 16
D: TRBD2
J: TRBJ2-7
DNA: TGTGCCAGCAGACTAGCGGGAGGACCTCCCCTCTACGAGCAGTACTTC
CDR3: CASRLAGGPPLYEQYF

V: TRBV4-2
size: -
length: 16
D: -
J: TRBJ2-3
DNA: TGTGCCAGCAGCCAAGAAGAGGCACAAAGGACAGATACGCAGTATTTT
CDR3: CASSQEEAQRTDTQYF

V: TRBV3-1/TRBV3-2
size: -
length: 15
D: TRBD1
J: TRBJ1-2
DNA: TGTGCCAGCAGCCAAGAGAGGACAGGGATCTATGGCTACACCTTC
CDR3: CASSQERTGIYGYTF

V: TRBV5-1
size: once
length: 14
D: -
J: TRBJ1-6
DNA: TGCGCCAGCAGCTTGGGGCAGGAAGGTTCACCCCTCCACTTT
CDR3: CASSLGQEGSPLHF

V: TRBV19
size: -
length: 14
D: -
J: TRBJ2-2
DNA: TGTGCCAGTAGTATAGATCGGGGCACCGGGGAGCTGTTTTTT
CDR3: CASSIDRGTGELFF

V: TRBV15
size: -
length: 14
D: -
J: TRBJ1-2
DNA: TGTGCCACCAGCAGATCTCGAGCCGGTGGTGGCTACACCTTC
CDR3: CATSRSRAGGGYTF

V: TRBV7-8
size: once
length: 15
D: -
J: TRBJ1-1
DNA: TGTGCCAGCAGCTTAACCGGCAGGGAGAACACTGAAGCTTTCTTT
CDR3: CASSLTGRENTEAFF

V: TRBV5-1
size: once
length: 16
D: TRBD1
J: TRBJ2-3
DNA: TGCGCCAGCAGCTTGGGCGACAGGGGGGGCACAGATACGCAGTATTTT
CDR3: CASSLGDRGGTDTQYF

V: TRBV27
size: -
length: 19
D: TRBD1
J: TRBJ2-5
DNA: TGTGCCAGCAGTTCAACCGATTCACTCCGGGACAGGGGAGGCGGGACCCAGTACTTC
CDR3: CASSSTDSLRDRGGGTQYF

V: TRBV27
size: -
length: 15
D: TRBD1
J: TRBJ2-7
DNA: TGTGCCAGCAGTTTCCGACAGGGGGTTCCCTACGAGCAGTACTTC
CDR3: CASSFRQGVPYEQYF

V: TRBV5-1
size: -
length: 15
D: -
J: TRBJ1-4
DNA: TGCGCCAGCAGCTTGGTTCCGGACAGAGTCGAAAAACTGTTTTTT
CDR3: CASSLVPDRVEKLFF

V: TRBV4-1
size: -
length: 16
D: -
J: TRBJ1-2
DNA: TGCGCCAGCAGCCAAGATCCAGGGACTACTAACTATGGCTACACCTTC
CDR3: CASSQDPGTTNYGYTF

V: TRBV4-3
size: -
length: 12
D: -
J: TRBJ2-1
DNA: TGCGCCAGCAGCTACGGGACTGGCGAGCAGTTCTTC
CDR3: CASSYGTGEQFF

V: TRBV20-1
size: -
length: 13
D: -
J: TRBJ1-1
DNA: TGCAGTGCTAGTCGGACAGCGAACACTGAAGCTTTCTTT
CDR3: CSASRTANTEAFF

V: TRBV9
size: -
length: 16
D: -
J: TRBJ1-6
DNA: TGTGCCAGCAGCCCCCGGGGTGAGGGGAGGAATTCACCCCTCCACTTT
CDR3: CASSPRGEGRNSPLHF

V: TRBV5-1
size: -
length: 17
D: TRBD1
J: TRBJ2-3
DNA: TGCGCCAGCAGCCAAAACGTCGGACAGGTTAGCACAGATACGCAGTATTTT
CDR3: CASSQNVGQVSTDTQYF

V: TRBV5-1
size: -
length: 15
D: TRBD1
J: TRBJ2-7
DNA: TGCGCCAGCAGCTTGGGACAGGGGCCCTCCTACGAGCAGTACTTC
CDR3: CASSLGQGPSYEQYF

V: TRBV15
size: -
length: 16
D: TRBD1
J: TRBJ2-7
DNA: TGTGCCACCAGCAGAGGTCCCGCGGGACAGGGTTACGAGCAGTACTTC
CDR3: CATSRGPAGQGYEQYF

V: TRBV30
size: -
length: 13
D: TRBD2
J: TRBJ2-3
DNA: TGTGCCTGGAGCCCACCTTTTGCGGGAGTGCAGTATTTT
CDR3: CAWSPPFAGVQYF

V: TRBV14
size: -
length: 15
D: -
J: TRBJ1-2
DNA: TGTGCCAGCAGCCCGGACATGTTCTATAACTATGGCTACACCTTC
CDR3: CASSPDMFYNYGYTF

V: TRBV5-1
size: -
length: 15
D: TRBD1
J: TRBJ2-7
DNA: TGCGCCAGCAGCTTGTTAGGACAGGCCCCTTACGAGCAGTACTTC
CDR3: CASSLLGQAPYEQYF

V: TRBV21-1
size: -
length: 16
D: -
J: TRBJ1-3
DNA: TGTGCCAGCAGCAAAGATGAAGGGGGTTCTGGAAACACCATATATTTT
CDR3: CASSKDEGGSGNTIYF

V: TRBV4-3
size: -
length: 17
D: TRBD2
J: TRBJ2-1
DNA: TGCGCCAGCAGCCAAGATCTGGGACTAGGAGCTGTCAATGAGCAGTTCTTC
CDR3: CASSQDLGLGAVNEQFF

V: TRBV5-1
size: -
length: 15
D: TRBD2
J: TRBJ2-7
DNA: TGCGCCAGCAGCTTGGAAGCTAGCGGGGGTTACGAGCAGTACTTC
CDR3: CASSLEASGGYEQYF

V: TRBV3-1/TRBV3-2
size: -
length: 13
D: TRBD1
J: TRBJ1-2
DNA: TGTGCCAGCAGCCAAGGGGACAGATATGGCTACACCTTC
CDR3: CASSQGDRYGYTF

V: TRBV2
size: -
length: 17
D: TRBD1
J: TRBJ1-3
DNA: TGTGCCAGCAGTGCACAGGGGCTACGATCCTCTGGAAACACCATATATTTT
CDR3: CASSAQGLRSSGNTIYF

V: TRBV11-2
size: -
length: 16
D: -
J: TRBJ2-5
DNA: TGTGCCAGCAGCCTTCGCGAGACAGGCAACCAAGAGACCCAGTACTTC
CDR3: CASSLRETGNQETQYF

V: TRBV5-1
size: -
length: 12
D: -
J: TRBJ1-3
DNA: TGCGCCAGCTGGGACACTGGAAACACCATATATTTT
CDR3: CASWDTGNTIYF

V: TRBV25-1
size: -
length: 16
D: TRBD2
J: TRBJ2-1
DNA: TGTGCCAGCAGTGCGAGACTAGCGGGAGGGTCGGATGAGCAGTTCTTC
CDR3: CASSARLAGGSDEQFF

V: TRBV11-2
size: -
length: 13
D: -
J: TRBJ1-2
DNA: TGTGCCAGCAGCTTAGTCGGAGGGAATGGCTACACCTTC
CDR3: CASSLVGGNGYTF

V: TRBV9
size: once
length: 19
D: TRBD1
J: TRBJ2-6
DNA: TGTGCCAGCAGCGTAGCTGTGGACAGGGGAGTCTCTGGGGCCAACGTCCTGACTTTC
CDR3: CASSVAVDRGVSGANVLTF

V: TRBV10-3
size: -
length: 13
D: TRBD2
J: TRBJ2-7
DNA: TGTTCATCCGGGGGGGGTAGCTCCTACGAGCAGTACTTC
CDR3: CSSGGGSSYEQYF

V: TRBV5-6
size: -
length: 16
D: TRBD1
J: TRBJ2-7
DNA: TGTGCCAGCAGCGAGCCTGGGACAGACCCCTCCTACGAGCAGTACTTC
CDR3: CASSEPGTDPSYEQYF

V: TRBV6-2/TRBV6-3
size: -
length: 13
D: -
J: TRBJ1-5
DNA: TGTGCCAGCAGTTACACAGGACCACAGCCCCAGCATTTT
CDR3: CASSYTGPQPQHF

V: TRBV6-5
size: -
length: 15
D: -
J: TRBJ2-1
DNA: TGTGCCAGCAGTTCCCGGGACTTCTCCTACAATGAGCAGTTCTTC
CDR3: CASSSRDFSYNEQFF

V: TRBV10-2
size: -
length: 15
D: -
J: TRBJ2-7
DNA: TGCGCCAGCAGTGAGTGGCGGAGGGGCGAGGGGGAGCAGTACTTC
CDR3: CASSEWRRGEGEQYF

V: TRBV5-1
size: -
length: 14
D: TRBD1
J: TRBJ2-3
DNA: TGCGCCAGCAGCTTGACGACAGGGGCAGATACGCAGTATTTT
CDR3: CASSLTTGADTQYF

V: TRBV21-1
size: -
length: 18
D: -
J: TRBJ2-3
DNA: TGTGCCAGCAGCAAGGTATTAAGGGCTAGCGGGACCACAGATACGCAGTATTTT
CDR3: CASSKVLRASGTTDTQYF

V: TRBV19
size: -
length: 17
D: -
J: TRBJ1-2
DNA: TGTGCCAGTAGTATAGGAGGGACTTTTTTGGCTAACTATGGCTACACCTTC
CDR3: CASSIGGTFLANYGYTF

V: TRBV9
size: -
length: 16
D: TRBD1
J: TRBJ2-1
DNA: TGTGCCAGCAGCGTTCATGGGACAGGAGGGGACAATGAGCAGTTCTTC
CDR3: CASSVHGTGGDNEQFF

V: TRBV5-4
size: -
length: 16
D: TRBD1
J: TRBJ2-2
DNA: TGTGCCAGCAGCCCCGGGACAGGGATCAGCACCGGGGAGCTGTTTTTT
CDR3: CASSPGTGISTGELFF

V: TRBV24-1
size: -
length: 14
D: -
J: TRBJ1-1
DNA: TGTGCCACCAGGGCGGAGGGGAGGAACACTGAAGCTTTCTTT
CDR3: CATRAEGRNTEAFF

V: TRBV19
size: -
length: 13
D: TRBD1
J: TRBJ1-6
DNA: TGTGCCAGTAGGACAGGGGAGAGCTCACCCCTCCACTTT
CDR3: CASRTGESSPLHF

V: TRBV3-1/TRBV3-2
size: -
length: 18
D: TRBD2
J: TRBJ2-1
DNA: TGTGCCAGCAGCCGGACTAGCGGTCGGTCGGGCTCCTACAATGAGCAGTTCTTC
CDR3: CASSRTSGRSGSYNEQFF

V: TRBV5-1
size: once
length: 15
D: TRBD2
J: TRBJ2-1
DNA: TGCGCCAGCAGCTTGGCCGCTAGCGGTTACAATGAGCAGTTCTTC
CDR3: CASSLAASGYNEQFF

V: TRBV7-6
size: -
length: 16
D: TRBD1
J: TRBJ2-7
DNA: TGTGCCAGCAGCTTAGGTGGGGCAGGGGGCCACTACGAGCAGTACTTC
CDR3: CASSLGGAGGHYEQYF

V: TRBV13
size: -
length: 16
D: TRBD2
J: TRBJ2-7
DNA: TGTGCCAGCAGCCCGGGGACTAGCGGGGGGGCTCGGGAGCAGTACTTC
CDR3: CASSPGTSGGAREQYF

V: TRBV5-1
size: -
length: 15
D: TRBD1
J: TRBJ2-3
DNA: TGCGCCAGCAGCCTGGGACAGGCCATTTGGGATACGCAGTATTTT
CDR3: CASSLGQAIWDTQYF

V: TRBV6-4
size: -
length: 14
D: TRBD1
J: TRBJ1-5
DNA: TGTGCCAGCAGTGAGCAACAGGGGATGGAGCCCCAGCATTTT
CDR3: CASSEQQGMEPQHF

V: TRBV7-9
size: -
length: 14
D: -
J: TRBJ2-2
DNA: TGTGCCAGCAGCTTTCAACAGAACACCGGGGAGCTGTTTTTT
CDR3: CASSFQQNTGELFF

V: TRBV3-1/TRBV3-2
size: -
length: 16
D: -
J: TRBJ2-3
DNA: TGTGCCAGCAGCCGAGAAGCGAGGACTAGCACAGATACGCAGTATTTT
CDR3: CASSREARTSTDTQYF

V: TRBV5-6
size: -
length: 14
D: TRBD1
J: TRBJ1-1
DNA: TGTGCCAGCAGCTTGTCAGGGGGTGGGACTGAAGCTTTCTTT
CDR3: CASSLSGGGTEAFF

V: TRBV5-4
size: -
length: 15
D: TRBD2
J: TRBJ2-5
DNA: TGTGCCAGCAGCTTAGGAGGGACTACTTGGGAGACCCAGTACTTC
CDR3: CASSLGGTTWETQYF

V: TRBV6-2/TRBV6-3
size: -
length: 14
D: TRBD1
J: TRBJ2-2
DNA: TGTGCCAGCAGTCGACAGGGGTTGTCCGGGGAGCTGTTTTTT
CDR3: CASSRQGLSGELFF

V: TRBV29-1
size: -
length: 16
D: TRBD1
J: TRBJ2-3
DNA: TGCAGCGTTGGATCACAGGGGCAGGGTAGCACAGATACGCAGTATTTT
CDR3: CSVGSQGQGSTDTQYF

V: TRBV9
size: -
length: 13
D: -
J: TRBJ2-7
DNA: TGTGCCAGCAGCCGTGGGAGGTTGTACGAGCAGTACTTC
CDR3: CASSRGRLYEQYF

V: TRBV12-3/TRBV12-4
size: -
length: 13
D: -
J: TRBJ1-5
DNA: TGTGCCAGCAGTTCAGGGTACAATCAGCCCCAGCATTTT
CDR3: CASSSGYNQPQHF

V: TRBV2
size: -
length: 14
D: -
J: TRBJ1-2
DNA: TGTGCCAGCAGCAGACAGGCAGGAAACTATGGCTACACCTTC
CDR3: CASSRQAGNYGYTF